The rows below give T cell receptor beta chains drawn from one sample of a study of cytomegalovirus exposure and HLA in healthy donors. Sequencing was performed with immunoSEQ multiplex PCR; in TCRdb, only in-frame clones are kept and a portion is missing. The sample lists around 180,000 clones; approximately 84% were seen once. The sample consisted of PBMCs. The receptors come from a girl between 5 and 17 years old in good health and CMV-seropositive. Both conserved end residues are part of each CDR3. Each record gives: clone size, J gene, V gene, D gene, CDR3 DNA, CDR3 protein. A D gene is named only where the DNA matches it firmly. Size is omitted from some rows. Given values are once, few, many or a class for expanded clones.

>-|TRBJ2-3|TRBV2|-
TGTGCCAGCAGTCAGGGCGCTAGCACAGATACGCAGTATTTT
CASSQGASTDTQYF
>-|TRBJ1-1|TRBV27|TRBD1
TGTGCCAGCAGTTTTGGGACAGGGGTGGAAGGCACTGAAGCTTTCTTT
CASSFGTGVEGTEAFF
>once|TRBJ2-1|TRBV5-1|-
TGCGCCAGCAGCCCTCGACAGAACAATGAGCAGTTCTTC
CASSPRQNNEQFF
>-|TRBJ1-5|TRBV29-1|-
TGCAGCGTCCAAGACAGTACTAATCAGCCCCAGCATTTT
CSVQDSTNQPQHF
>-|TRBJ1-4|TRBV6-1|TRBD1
TGTGCCAGCAGTGAAACAGGGGGCGAAAAACTGTTTTTT
CASSETGGEKLFF
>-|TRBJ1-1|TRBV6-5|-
TGTGCCAGCAGTTCTCGCGAGGCGAACACTGAAGCTTTCTTT
CASSSREANTEAFF
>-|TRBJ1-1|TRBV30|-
TGTGCCTGGACCCACATAGCCGGAATCACTGAAGCTTTCTTT
CAWTHIAGITEAFF
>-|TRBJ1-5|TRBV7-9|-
TGTGCCAGCAGCTGGGGGGGGGATCAGCCCCAGCATTTT
CASSWGGDQPQHF
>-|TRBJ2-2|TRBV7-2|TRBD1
TGTGCCAGCAGCTCGAGACAGGGGACCGGGGAGCTGTTTTTT
CASSSRQGTGELFF
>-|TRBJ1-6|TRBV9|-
TGTGCCAGCAGCGTAGTTGGGTTGGGGAGTTCACCCCTCCACTTT
CASSVVGLGSSPLHF
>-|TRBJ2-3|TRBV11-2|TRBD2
TGTGCCAGCAGCTTTCGGACTAGCGGGGGGGCCACAGATACGCAGTATTTT
CASSFRTSGGATDTQYF
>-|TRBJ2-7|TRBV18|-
TGTGCCAGCTCACCACCCGGGACTGCTTACTACGAGCAGTACTTC
CASSPPGTAYYEQYF
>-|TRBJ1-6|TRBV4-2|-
TGTGCCAGCAGCCAAGACGGGGGAGGGGATTCACCCCTCCACTTT
CASSQDGGGDSPLHF
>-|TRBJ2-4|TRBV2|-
TGTGCCAGCAGTGAAGCCTGGACAGAAAACATTCAGTACTTC
CASSEAWTENIQYF
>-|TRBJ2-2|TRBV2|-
TGTGCCAGCAACCTGATCGGACAGACCACCGGGGAGCTGTTTTTT
CASNLIGQTTGELFF
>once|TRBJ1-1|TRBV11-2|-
TGTGCCAGCAGCTTAGCCTCTTACACTGAAGCTTTCTTT
CASSLASYTEAFF
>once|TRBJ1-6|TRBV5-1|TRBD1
TGCGCCAGCAGCTTGGGGGACAGCGGCCTTTCTAATTCACCCCTCCACTTT
CASSLGDSGLSNSPLHF
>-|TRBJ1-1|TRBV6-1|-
TGTGCCAGCAGCGCCGGACAGACCACTGAAGCTTTCTTT
CASSAGQTTEAFF
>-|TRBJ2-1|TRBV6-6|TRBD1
TGTGCCAGCAGTTGGTCGGGACAGGGAGGGAATGAGCAGTTCTTC
CASSWSGQGGNEQFF
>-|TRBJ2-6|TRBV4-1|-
TGCGCCAGCAGACAAACAGGGCTTCCTTCTGGGGCCAACGGCCTGACTTTC
CASRQTGLPSGANGLTF
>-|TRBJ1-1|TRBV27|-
TGTGCCAGCAGTTTCGGAACGGGGGGGGACACTGAAGCTTTCTTT
CASSFGTGGDTEAFF
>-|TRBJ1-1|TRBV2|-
TGTGCCAGCAGAGTGACGGGACAGAACACTGAAGCTTTCTTT
CASRVTGQNTEAFF
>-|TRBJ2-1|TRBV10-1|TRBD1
TGCGCCAGCAGTGAGTATACAGGGGGCGCGTACAATGAGCAGTTCTTC
CASSEYTGGAYNEQFF
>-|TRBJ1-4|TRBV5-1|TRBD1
TGCGCCAGCAGCTTGGAGCCGGACAGGGAACTGTTTTTT
CASSLEPDRELFF
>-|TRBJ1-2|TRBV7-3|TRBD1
TGTGCCAGCAGTCGGATAACAGGGGATGGCTACACCTTC
CASSRITGDGYTF
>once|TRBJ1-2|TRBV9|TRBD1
TGTGCCAGCAGCGCCGCCCCGGGGACAGGGCACCAGGGCTACACCTTC
CASSAAPGTGHQGYTF
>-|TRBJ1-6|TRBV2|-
TGTGCCAGCAGGTCCCAGGATACCTATAATTCACCCCTCCACTTT
CASRSQDTYNSPLHF
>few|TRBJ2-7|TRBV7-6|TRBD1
TGTGCCAGCAGCCGGGACAGTACCTACGAGCAGTACTTC
CASSRDSTYEQYF
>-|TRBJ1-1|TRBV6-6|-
TGTGCCAGCAGTTTTTCGGGGGTTGAAGCTTTCTTT
CASSFSGVEAFF
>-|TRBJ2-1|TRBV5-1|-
TGCGCCAGCAGCTTGGAAGGAGGCTCCTACAATGAGCAGTTCTTC
CASSLEGGSYNEQFF
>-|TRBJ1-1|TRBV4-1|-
TGCGCCAGCAGCCTAGGGGAGGGGGTCACTGAAGCTTTCTTT
CASSLGEGVTEAFF
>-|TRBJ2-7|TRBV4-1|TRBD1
TGCGCCAGCAGCCAGTCCGGACAGGAGAGTAAGTACTTC
CASSQSGQESKYF
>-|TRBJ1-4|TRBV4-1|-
TGCGCCAGCAGCCAAGTAATAAATGCGAATGAAAAACTGTTTTTT
CASSQVINANEKLFF
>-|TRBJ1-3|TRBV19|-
TGTGCCAGTAGTACAGGAGGACTCAGCTCTGGAAACACCATATATTTT
CASSTGGLSSGNTIYF
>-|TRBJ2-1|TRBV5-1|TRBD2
TGCGCCAGCAGCACGGGACTAGCGGGGGGTAATGAGCAGTTCTTC
CASSTGLAGGNEQFF
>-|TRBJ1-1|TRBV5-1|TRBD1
TGCGCCAGCAGCCTCCGGACAGGGTCAGGCACTGAAGCTTTCTTT
CASSLRTGSGTEAFF